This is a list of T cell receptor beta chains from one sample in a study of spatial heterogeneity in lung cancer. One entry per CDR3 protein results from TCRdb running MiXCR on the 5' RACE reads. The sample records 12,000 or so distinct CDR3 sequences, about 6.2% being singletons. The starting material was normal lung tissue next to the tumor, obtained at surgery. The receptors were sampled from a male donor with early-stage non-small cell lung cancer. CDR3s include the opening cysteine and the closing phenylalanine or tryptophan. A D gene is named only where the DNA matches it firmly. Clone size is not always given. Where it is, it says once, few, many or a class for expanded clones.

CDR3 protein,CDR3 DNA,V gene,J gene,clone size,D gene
CASSYGGTEAFF,TGTGCCAGCAGTTACGGTGGGACTGAAGCTTTCTTT,TRBV6-5,TRBJ1-1,many,.
CASSSSGGLHPQHF,TGTGCCAGCAGTTCAAGCGGGGGTTTGCATCCCCAGCATTTT,TRBV27,TRBJ1-5,many,.
CASSPRLAGGELFF,TGTGCCAGCAGCCCAAGACTAGCAGGCGGGGAGCTGTTTTTT,TRBV9,TRBJ2-2,medium-sized,TRBD2
CSAREIVNTEAFF,TGCAGTGCTAGAGAGATTGTGAACACTGAAGCTTTCTTT,TRBV20-1,TRBJ1-1,many,.
CSARRLTSGVYNEQFF,TGCAGTGCTAGAAGGTTAACTAGCGGGGTCTACAATGAGCAGTTCTTC,TRBV20-1,TRBJ2-1,many,TRBD2
CASRRGGRSSYNEQFF,TGTGCCAGCAGGAGGGGGGGCCGAAGCTCCTACAATGAGCAGTTCTTC,TRBV27,TRBJ2-1,few,.
CASSFTGDTEAFF,TGCGCCAGCAGCTTCACAGGGGACACTGAAGCTTTCTTT,TRBV5-1,TRBJ1-1,many,TRBD1
CASSQDPSGVSNEKLFF,TGCGCCAGCAGCCAAGACCCCTCGGGGGTTTCTAATGAAAAACTGTTTTTT,TRBV4-1,TRBJ1-4,.,.
CASSEAAGLSSTDTQYF,TGTGCCAGCAGTGAAGCAGCGGGACTCTCTAGCACAGATACGCAGTATTTT,TRBV6-1,TRBJ2-3,large,TRBD2
CASSVGTGVPRRGTDTQYF,TGTGCCAGCAGCGTGGGGACAGGGGTCCCCCGGCGTGGCACAGATACGCAGTATTTT,TRBV9,TRBJ2-3,many,TRBD1
CASSRTRGAYTEAFF,TGTGCCAGCAGTCGAACGAGGGGGGCATACACTGAAGCTTTCTTT,TRBV27,TRBJ1-1,many,.
CASSYSPERGYTF,TGTGCCAGCAGTTACTCCCCCGAACGGGGCTACACCTTC,TRBV6-5,TRBJ1-2,.,.
CASNPGAGSVEPQHF,TGTGCCAGTAACCCTGGGGCAGGGTCGGTGGAGCCCCAGCATTTT,TRBV19,TRBJ1-5,many,.
CASTNPDRDYNEQFF,TGTGCCAGCACCAACCCGGACAGGGATTACAATGAGCAGTTCTTC,TRBV6-2/TRBV6-3,TRBJ2-1,large,TRBD1
CASSRGRGGYEQYF,TGTGCCAGCAGCCGAGGCAGGGGTGGTTACGAGCAGTACTTC,TRBV4-2,TRBJ2-7,.,.
CASSFRDTGTEAFF,TGTGCCAGCAGCTTCAGGGACACTGGCACTGAAGCTTTCTTT,TRBV11-1,TRBJ1-1,.,.
CASSQAPPGSSYEQYF,TGCGCCAGCAGCCAAGCCCCCCCCGGGAGCTCCTACGAGCAGTACTTC,TRBV4-3,TRBJ2-7,.,.
CAWNENYSEAFF,TGTGCCTGGAATGAAAATTATTCTGAAGCTTTCTTT,TRBV30,TRBJ1-1,many,.
CASSYRGVDYGYTF,TGTGCCAGCAGTTACAGGGGGGTTGACTATGGCTACACCTTC,TRBV6-6,TRBJ1-2,.,.
CASSPSPNTEAFF,TGTGCCAGCAGTCCAAGTCCGAACACTGAAGCTTTCTTT,TRBV14,TRBJ1-1,few,.
CASSLGGQPLEAFF,TGTGCCAGCAGCTTAGGGGGACAGCCCCTTGAAGCTTTCTTT,TRBV11-1,TRBJ1-1,many,TRBD1
CASSPRTGLQPQHF,TGTGCCAGCAGCCCCCGGACAGGGTTGCAGCCCCAGCATTTT,TRBV5-5,TRBJ1-5,many,TRBD1
CASSFDGSSYNEQFF,TGCGCCAGCAGCTTCGACGGGAGCTCCTACAATGAGCAGTTCTTC,TRBV5-1,TRBJ2-1,few,.
CASNDRDRSSYEQYF,TGTGCCAGCAATGACCGGGACAGGTCCTCCTACGAGCAGTACTTC,TRBV28,TRBJ2-7,many,TRBD1
CASSTPLATTGYNQPQHF,TGTGCCAGTAGTACCCCCTTAGCTACTACAGGGTACAATCAGCCCCAGCATTTT,TRBV19,TRBJ1-5,.,.
CASSVDAGGGEQYF,TGTGCCAGCAGCGTAGATGCGGGAGGTGGCGAGCAGTACTTC,TRBV9,TRBJ2-7,medium-sized,TRBD2
CSAMSGGADYGYTF,TGCAGTGCCATGTCAGGGGGGGCGGACTATGGCTACACCTTC,TRBV20-1,TRBJ1-2,many,TRBD1
CASSFGYGETQYF,TGTGCCAGCAGTTTCGGGTATGGGGAGACCCAGTACTTC,TRBV27,TRBJ2-5,medium-sized,.
CASSPGQGYNEQFF,TGTGCCAGCAGCCCGGGGCAGGGATACAATGAGCAGTTCTTC,TRBV7-9,TRBJ2-1,few,.
CASSDRRSPYYGYTF,TGTGCCAGCAGTGACAGGCGGTCCCCCTACTATGGCTACACCTTC,TRBV27,TRBJ1-2,many,.
CASSFLDKTYEQYF,TGTGCCAGCAGTTTTTTGGACAAGACCTACGAGCAGTACTTC,TRBV27,TRBJ2-7,many,.
CAWMDTEAFF,TGTGCCTGGATGGACACTGAAGCTTTCTTT,TRBV30,TRBJ1-1,.,.
CSARKTSGSDTDTQYF,TGCAGTGCTAGAAAGACTAGCGGGAGCGACACAGATACGCAGTATTTT,TRBV20-1,TRBJ2-3,many,TRBD2
CSALPPGRTEAFF,TGCAGTGCCCTGCCCCCCGGGCGGACTGAAGCTTTCTTT,TRBV20-1,TRBJ1-1,medium-sized,.
CASKLGAGGNTIYF,TGTGCCAGCAAGCTGGGGGCAGGAGGAAACACCATATATTTT,TRBV27,TRBJ1-3,medium-sized,.
CASSQVPTGNPYEQYF,TGTGCCAGCAGCCAAGTCCCGACAGGGAATCCCTACGAGCAGTACTTC,TRBV3-1,TRBJ2-7,.,TRBD1
CASSLGTASGRYEQYF,TGTGCCAGCAGCTTAGGAACAGCTAGCGGGAGGTACGAGCAGTACTTC,TRBV7-2,TRBJ2-7,many,TRBD2
CASSPGAQGENQPQHF,TGCGCCAGCAGCCCTGGAGCACAGGGAGAAAATCAGCCCCAGCATTTT,TRBV4-3,TRBJ1-5,many,.
CASSLDVGLSGGELFF,TGTGCCAGCAGCTTAGATGTAGGGTTGTCGGGCGGGGAGCTGTTTTTT,TRBV7-2,TRBJ2-2,.,.
CATLDRVFQETQYF,TGTGCCACCTTGGACAGAGTCTTCCAAGAGACCCAGTACTTC,TRBV6-2/TRBV6-3,TRBJ2-5,.,.
CASSYDLWGGNQPQHF,TGTGCCAGCAGTTACGACCTCTGGGGGGGAAATCAGCCCCAGCATTTT,TRBV6-6,TRBJ1-5,many,.
CSANPGEAGEQYF,TGCAGTGCTAACCCAGGGGAAGCGGGCGAGCAGTACTTC,TRBV20-1,TRBJ2-7,.,.
CSVLTSGFTDTQYF,TGCAGCGTATTAACTAGCGGGTTCACAGATACGCAGTATTTT,TRBV29-1,TRBJ2-3,many,TRBD2
CASSLGVQGTEAFF,TGCGCCAGCAGCTTGGGGGTACAGGGCACTGAAGCTTTCTTT,TRBV5-1,TRBJ1-1,many,.
CSASGGYGYTF,TGCAGTGCTAGCGGGGGCTATGGCTACACCTTC,TRBV20-1,TRBJ1-2,.,.
CASRAGRGNEQFF,TGTGCCAGCAGAGCGGGTCGGGGCAATGAGCAGTTCTTC,TRBV25-1,TRBJ2-1,medium-sized,.
CSANSGRALGLTQYF,TGCAGTGCTAATAGCGGGAGGGCCTTAGGGCTGACCCAGTACTTC,TRBV20-1,TRBJ2-5,many,TRBD2
CAWSVRQGSRKPQHF,TGTGCCTGGAGTGTCCGACAGGGTTCCCGGAAGCCCCAGCATTTT,TRBV30,TRBJ1-5,many,TRBD1
CASSQDRSGMNTEAFF,TGCGCCAGCAGCCAAGATCGATCAGGGATGAACACTGAAGCTTTCTTT,TRBV4-3,TRBJ1-1,.,.
CASSYGTSGSQVGELFF,TGCGCCAGCAGCTACGGGACTAGCGGGAGTCAGGTCGGGGAGCTGTTTTTT,TRBV5-1,TRBJ2-2,many,TRBD2
CASLSEGEQFF,TGTGCCAGCCTGTCTGAAGGTGAGCAGTTCTTC,TRBV6-2/TRBV6-3,TRBJ2-1,.,.